The 13 T cell receptor beta chains presented below share a single source sample, sequenced in a study of CD8+ T cells in alopecia areata. Isolated RNA was reverse transcribed into cDNA used as the sequencing template. Using immunoSEQ multiplex PCR, the repertoire was profiled, and TCRdb retains in-frame clones only, with some absent. The sample yields hundreds of thousands of clones, roughly 60% seen once. Sample treatment: oral pan-JAK inhibitor, 5-10 mg twice daily. The sample consisted of CD4+ T cells sorted from blood, taken around week 53, from a patient treated with tofacitinib. These receptors all come from a human donor with alopecia areata.

The J gene is TRBJ1-2, the V gene TRBV7-6; D may be TRBD1 (6 bases). V was cut by 5 bases and J by 2 bases, with 12 bases left in between. Germline-derived CDR1 and CDR2 are SGHVS and FNYEAQ. This CDR3 spans 14 amino acids. CDR3 nucleotide sequence: TGTGCCAGCAGCCAGATGACAGGCAACTATGGCTACACCTTC. Translated, it gives CASSQMTGNYGYTF.

This clone was picked up one time. The chain couples TRBV13 to TRBJ2-1, with 11 bases that match TRBD2. This CDR3 spans 15 amino acids. Germline lookup yields CDR1 PRHDT and CDR2 FYEKMQ (reference sequence). The V segment lost 5 bases and the J segment 4 bases; nucleotides outside the gene matches: 4. CDR3 nucleotides: TGTGCCAGCAGCCAACTAGCGGGGGCTTACAATGAGCAGTTCTTC. It specifies CASSQLAGAYNEQFF.

The V gene is TRBV30, the J gene TRBJ2-7, with D perhaps given as TRBD1 or TRBD2 (5 bases each). With 7 bases removed from V and 9 bases from J, the gap between germline ends came to 16 bases. The germline CDR1 and CDR2 sequences are GTSNPN and SVGIG (reference sequence). This CDR3 spans 11 amino acids. CDR3 nucleotides: TGTGCCTTTTCTAGGGACCGTTTGCAGTACTTC. Protein: CAFSRDRLQYF.

This clone came up a few times. Mismatch with germline at one junction end may stem from a read error. V is TRBV7-7 and J is TRBJ2-5, with D perhaps matching TRBD1 or TRBD2 (5 bases each). The germline CDR1 and CDR2 sequences are SSHAT and FNYEAQ (reference sequence). The CDR3 covers 15 residues. The CDR3: CASSLGDGARETQYF. CDR3 sequence (DNA): TGTGCTAGCAGCTTGGGGGACGGTGCTAGAGAGACCCAGTACTTC.

This chain links TRBV2 with TRBJ1-5; D is undetermined. The CDR3 is 14 residues long. The V gene lost 1 base and the J gene lost 2 bases, with 6 bases spanning the gap. CDR1 and CDR2 from the germline V gene are SNHLY and FYNNEI. CDR3 residues: CASSEERGNQPQHF. CDR3 nucleotide sequence: TGTGCCAGCAGTGAAGAAAGGGGCAATCAGCCCCAGCATTTT.

This chain joins TRBV30 and TRBJ1-2; tentative D call: TRBD1 (6 bases). The V gene lost 0 bases and the J gene lost 7 bases, with 18 bases spanning the gap. This CDR3 has 15 amino acids. The germline V gene encodes CDR1 GTSNPN and CDR2 SVGIG (reference sequence). CDR3 region: CAWSVLRGSGGGYTF. In DNA, the CDR3 is TGTGCCTGGAGTGTACTAAGGGGGTCCGGAGGTGGCTACACCTTC.

This sequence joins TRBV30 and TRBJ2-5, with D tentatively TRBD1 (5 bases). Trimming took 0 bases from V and 4 from J, leaving 9 bases between them. CDR1 is GTSNPN and CDR2 is SVGIG in the germline V gene (reference sequence). This CDR3 contains 13 residues. The CDR3 spells CAWSVTRVETQYF. The CDR3, as DNA: TGTGCCTGGAGTGTAACCAGGGTAGAGACCCAGTACTTC. The full variable domain, rest sourced from reference TRBV30 and TRBJ2-5, is SQTIHQWPATLVQPVGSPLSLECTVEGTSNPNLYWYRQAAGRGLQLLFYSVGIGQISSEVPQNLSASRPQDRQFILSSKKLLLSDSGFYLCAWSVTRVETQYFGPGTRLLVL.

The genes are TRBV7-2 and TRBJ2-7; D gene unclear. Deletions cut 5 bases from V and 3 bases from J, with 11 bases between. The CDR3 length is 13 residues. Germline loops: CDR1 SGHTA, CDR2 FQGNSA. As DNA, the CDR3 is TGTGCCAGCAGCCTCACCGAGAGCTACGAGCAGTACTTC. Translated, it gives CASSLTESYEQYF.

With regard to this clone: Other DNA variants within this sample encode the same CDR3. V usage is TRBV5-4 and J usage is TRBJ2-5; no clear D. The germline V gene encodes CDR1 SGHNT and CDR2 YYREEE (reference sequence). Deletions cut 2 bases from V and 3 bases from J, with 2 bases between. The CDR3 contains 11 residues. The CDR3 region has the DNA TGTGCCAGCAGCTTAGAAGAGACCCAGTACTTC. This gives the protein CASSLEETQYF. Full variable domain (missing parts from reference TRBV5-4 and TRBJ2-5): ETGVTQSPTHLIKTRGQQVTLRCSSQSGHNTVSWYQQALGQGPQFIFQYYREEENGRGNFPPRFSGLQFPNYSSELNVNALELDDSALYLCASSLEETQYFGPGTRLLVL.

This clone has a handful of counts. V is TRBV7-6 and J is TRBJ1-2; 10 bases are shared with TRBD1. Per germline, CDR1 SGHVS and CDR2 FNYEAQ. This CDR3 spans 14 amino acids. With V trimmed by 6 bases and J by 4 bases, 5 bases remained unmatched. The CDR3 region is CASSIGQGGYGYTF. The CDR3 bases are TGTGCCAGCAGTATAGGACAGGGGGGCTATGGCTACACCTTC.

The chain combines TRBV11-2 with TRBJ2-7, with 14 bases fitting TRBD2. Looked up from germline, CDR1 is SGHAT and CDR2 is FQNNGV. There are 17 residues in the CDR3. Germline trimming cut 8 bases from V and 0 bases from J; bases unmatched to any gene: 9. CDR3 bases: TGTGCCAGCCAAGGCGGGACTAGCGGGGGCCTCTCCTACGAGCAGTACTTC. It codes for CASQGGTSGGLSYEQYF.

This clone has just a few counts. The CDR3 loop reads CASSWTSGGFSSTDTQYF. CDR3 DNA: TGTGCCAGCAGCTGGACTAGCGGGGGGTTCTCTAGCACAGATACGCAGTATTTT. The chain couples TRBV11-2 to TRBJ2-3, with 14 bases that match TRBD2. The V segment lost 4 bases and the J segment 0 bases; nucleotides outside the gene matches: 6. There are 18 residues in the CDR3. Germline V CDR1 and CDR2: SGHAT, FQNNGV.

This clone appeared a few times. The J gene is TRBJ2-1, the V gene TRBV5-4; the D gene is possibly TRBD2 (6 bases). V was pared by 4 bases and J by 0 bases, with 17 bases between. Germline CDR1 SGHNT, CDR2 YYREEE (reference sequence). CDR3 length: 17 residues. For the CDR3, the DNA is TGTGCCAGCAGCGCGGGGACTCGCTACAACTCCTACAATGAGCAGTTCTTC. Amino acids: CASSAGTRYNSYNEQFF.